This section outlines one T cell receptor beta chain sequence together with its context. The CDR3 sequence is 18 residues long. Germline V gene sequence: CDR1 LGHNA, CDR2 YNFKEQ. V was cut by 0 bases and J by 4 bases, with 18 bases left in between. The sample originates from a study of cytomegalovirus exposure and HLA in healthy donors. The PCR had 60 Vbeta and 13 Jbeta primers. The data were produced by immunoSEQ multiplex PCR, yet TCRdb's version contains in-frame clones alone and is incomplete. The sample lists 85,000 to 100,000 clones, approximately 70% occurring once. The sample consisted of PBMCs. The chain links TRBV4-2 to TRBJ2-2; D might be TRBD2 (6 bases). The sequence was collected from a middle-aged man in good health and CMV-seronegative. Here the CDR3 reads CASSQESDYFSLTGELFF. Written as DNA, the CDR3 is TGTGCCAGCAGCCAAGAGTCGGACTATTTCTCTCTCACCGGGGAGCTGTTTTTT.